The 8 T cell receptor beta chains in this list originate from one sample, sequenced in a study of blood T cell repertoires in COVID-19. Generated by immunoSEQ multiplex PCR, the TCRdb table keeps only in-frame clones and is missing some. The table shows more than 150,000 clones, with roughly 79% occurring only once. The source material was peripheral blood. Receptors originate from a woman older than 75 with COVID-19, enrolled during active disease.

The V gene is TRBV7-9, the J gene TRBJ1-2; D remains ambiguous. The CDR3 runs 14 residues. Germline CDR1 reads SEHNR; CDR2 reads FQNEAQ (reference sequence). Trimming shortened V by 1 base and J by 4 bases, and 10 bases separated the two germline ends. The DNA of the CDR3 is TGTGCCAGCAGCTTAGTTGGCGGGTTCTATGGCTACACCTTC. Protein sequence: CASSLVGGFYGYTF.

The V gene is TRBV7-6, the J gene TRBJ2-2, with TRBD1 identical over 9 bases. V was clipped by 6 bases and J by 3 bases; unmatched bases: 11. CDR3 length: 17 residues. CDR1 is SGHVS, CDR2 FNYEAQ, per germline. CDR3 in amino acids: CASSQRRTGVYTGELFF. The CDR3 DNA reads TGTGCCAGCAGTCAGCGGAGGACAGGGGTTTACACCGGGGAGCTGTTTTTT.

The chain employs TRBV29-1 and TRBJ1-1; D is perhaps TRBD1 (5 bases). CDR3 length equals 11 residues. Per the germline V gene, CDR1 is SQVTM and CDR2 is ANQGSEA. The germline V and J ends were trimmed by 7 bases and 1 base, with 7 bases remaining between them. In nucleotides, the CDR3 is TGCAGCGCTACAGGGAACACTGAAGCTTTCTTT. This codes for CSATGNTEAFF.

The gene calls are TRBV28 and TRBJ2-2; 7 bases fit TRBD2. The trim removed 6 bases at V and 2 bases at J, leaving 18 bases unmatched. This CDR3 is built from 19 residues. From germline, CDR1 is MDHEN and CDR2 SYDVKM. The CDR3 reads CASRAGRLALARNTGELFF. For the CDR3, the DNA is TGTGCCAGCAGGGCGGGACGGTTAGCACTAGCGCGAAACACCGGGGAGCTGTTTTTT.

V and J are TRBV2 and TRBJ1-1; maybe TRBD1 (6 bases). V lost 7 bases and J lost 2, with 11 bases in between. The length of the CDR3 is 13 residues. CDR1 is SNHLY and CDR2 is FYNNEI in the germline V gene. The CDR3 region has the DNA TGTGCCAGCAAACAGGACAGAAACACTGAAGCTTTCTTT. Protein sequence: CASKQDRNTEAFF.

The chain uses TRBV6-1 and TRBJ2-7; D unclear. V lost 3 bases and J lost 4, with 4 bases in between. The CDR3 has 11 amino acids. The germline gives CDR1 MNHNS, CDR2 SASEGT. CDR3 in DNA: TGTGCCAGCAGTGACCTTTACGAGCAGTACTTC. It translates to CASSDLYEQYF.

This chain links TRBV5-6 with TRBJ1-2; 7 bases match TRBD1. V shed 4 bases, J shed 5 bases, and the junction held 17 bases outside the gene matches. The CDR3 runs 17 residues. Germline V gene lookup returns CDR1 SGHDT and CDR2 YYEEEE. The CDR3 nucleotides read TGTGCCAGCAGCCTGAGGCCGACCGGGACAGAAGGGTATGGCTACACCTTC. It specifies CASSLRPTGTEGYGYTF.

The chain combines TRBV5-1 with TRBJ2-5; D is possibly TRBD2 (6 bases). Trimming left V 0 bases short and J 1 base short, with 10 bases between. From germline, CDR1 is SGHRS and CDR2 YFSETQ. The CDR3 has 15 residues. The CDR3 here is CASSLAGTFQETQYF. The CDR3 nucleotides are TGCGCCAGCAGCTTGGCCGGGACTTTCCAAGAGACCCAGTACTTC.